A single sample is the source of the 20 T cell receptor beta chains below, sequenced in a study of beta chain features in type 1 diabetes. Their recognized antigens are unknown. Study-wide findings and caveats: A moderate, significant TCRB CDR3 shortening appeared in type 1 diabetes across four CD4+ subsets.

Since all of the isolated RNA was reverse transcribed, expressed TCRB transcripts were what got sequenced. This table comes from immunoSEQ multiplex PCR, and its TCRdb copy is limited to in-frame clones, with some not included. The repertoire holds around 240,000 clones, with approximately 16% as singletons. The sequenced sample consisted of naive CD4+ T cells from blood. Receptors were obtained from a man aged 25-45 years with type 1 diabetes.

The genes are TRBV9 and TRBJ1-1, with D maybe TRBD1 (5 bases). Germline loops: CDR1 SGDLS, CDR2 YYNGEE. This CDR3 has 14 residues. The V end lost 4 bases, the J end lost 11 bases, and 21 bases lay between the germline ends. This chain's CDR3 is CASSPGGQGVRAFF. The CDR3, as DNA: TGTGCCAGCAGCCCGGGGGGTCAGGGCGTGAGGGCTTTCTTT. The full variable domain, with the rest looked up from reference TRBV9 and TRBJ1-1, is DSGVTQTPKHLITATGQRVTLRCSPRSGDLSVYWYQQSLDQGLQFLIQYYNGEERAKGNILERFSAQQFPDLHSELNLSSLELGDSALYFCASSPGGQGVRAFFGQGTRLTVV.

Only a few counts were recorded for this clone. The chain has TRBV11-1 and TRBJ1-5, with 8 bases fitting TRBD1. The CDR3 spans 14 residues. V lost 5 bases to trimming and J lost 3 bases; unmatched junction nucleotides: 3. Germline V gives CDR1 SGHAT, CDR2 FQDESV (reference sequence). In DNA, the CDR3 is TGTGCCAGCAGCCGGACAGGGCCCAATCAGCCCCAGCATTTT. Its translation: CASSRTGPNQPQHF.

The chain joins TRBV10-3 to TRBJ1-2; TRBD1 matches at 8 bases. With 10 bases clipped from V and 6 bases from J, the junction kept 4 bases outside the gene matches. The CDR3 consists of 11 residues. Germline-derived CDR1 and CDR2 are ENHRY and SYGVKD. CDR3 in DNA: TGTGCCAGCGGGACAGGCGATGGCTACACCTTC. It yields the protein CASGTGDGYTF.

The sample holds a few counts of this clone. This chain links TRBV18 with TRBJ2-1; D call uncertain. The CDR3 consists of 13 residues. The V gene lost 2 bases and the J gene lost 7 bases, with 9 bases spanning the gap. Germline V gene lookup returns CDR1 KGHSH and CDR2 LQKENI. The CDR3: CASSPARMNEQFF. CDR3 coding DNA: TGTGCCAGCTCACCAGCTAGAATGAATGAGCAGTTCTTC.

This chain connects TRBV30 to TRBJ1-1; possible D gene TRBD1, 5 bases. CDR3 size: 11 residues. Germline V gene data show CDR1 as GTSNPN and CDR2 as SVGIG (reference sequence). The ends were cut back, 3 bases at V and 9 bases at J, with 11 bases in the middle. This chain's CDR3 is CAWSTQGQAFF. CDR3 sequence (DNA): TGTGCCTGGAGCACTCAGGGACAAGCTTTCTTT.

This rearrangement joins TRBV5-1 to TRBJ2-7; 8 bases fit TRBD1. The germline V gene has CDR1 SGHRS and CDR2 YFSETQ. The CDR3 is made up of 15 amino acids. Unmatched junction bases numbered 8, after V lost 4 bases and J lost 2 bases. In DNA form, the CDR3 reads TGCGCCAGCAGCCCACAACCGGACAGGGCCTACGAGCAGTACTTC. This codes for CASSPQPDRAYEQYF.

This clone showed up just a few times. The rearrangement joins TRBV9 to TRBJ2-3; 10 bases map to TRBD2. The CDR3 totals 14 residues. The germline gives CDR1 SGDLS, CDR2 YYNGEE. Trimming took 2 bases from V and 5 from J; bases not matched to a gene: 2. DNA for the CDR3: TGTGCCAGCAGCGTCTTAGCGGGAGGAGATACGCAGTATTTT. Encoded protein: CASSVLAGGDTQYF.

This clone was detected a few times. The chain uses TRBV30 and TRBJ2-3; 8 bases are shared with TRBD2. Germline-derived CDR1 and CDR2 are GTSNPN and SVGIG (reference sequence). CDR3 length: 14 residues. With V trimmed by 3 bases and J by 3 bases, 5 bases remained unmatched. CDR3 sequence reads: CAWRGSGKTDTQYF. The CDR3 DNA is TGTGCCTGGAGGGGTAGCGGGAAAACAGATACGCAGTATTTT.

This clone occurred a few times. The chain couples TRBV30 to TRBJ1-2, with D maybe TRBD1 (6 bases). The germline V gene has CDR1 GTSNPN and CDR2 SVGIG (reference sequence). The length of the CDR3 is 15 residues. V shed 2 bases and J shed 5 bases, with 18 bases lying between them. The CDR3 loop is CAWSYGTGKEYGYTF. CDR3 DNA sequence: TGTGCCTGGAGTTATGGCACAGGGAAGGAATATGGCTACACCTTC.

CDR3 residues: CASSHQNYGYTF. CDR3 nucleotides: TGCGCCAGCAGCCATCAGAACTATGGCTACACCTTC. The rearrangement uses TRBV4-3 and TRBJ1-2; no firm D call. This CDR3 comprises 12 residues. Trimming removed 3 bases from V and 2 bases from J, with 4 bases in between. Germline CDR1 LGHNA, CDR2 YSLEER.

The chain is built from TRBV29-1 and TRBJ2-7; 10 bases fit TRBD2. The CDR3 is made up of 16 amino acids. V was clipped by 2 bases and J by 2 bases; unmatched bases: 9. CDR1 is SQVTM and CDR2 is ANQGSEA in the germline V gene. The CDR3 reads CSVEYQREGPTYEQYF. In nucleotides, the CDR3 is TGCAGCGTTGAATACCAGCGGGAGGGCCCAACCTACGAGCAGTACTTC.

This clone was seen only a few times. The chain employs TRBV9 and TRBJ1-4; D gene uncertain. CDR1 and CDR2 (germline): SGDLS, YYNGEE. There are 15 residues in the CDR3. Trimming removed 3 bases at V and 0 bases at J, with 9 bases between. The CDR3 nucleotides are TGTGCCAGCAGCGGCCCCGGTACAACTAATGAAAAACTGTTTTTT. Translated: CASSGPGTTNEKLFF.

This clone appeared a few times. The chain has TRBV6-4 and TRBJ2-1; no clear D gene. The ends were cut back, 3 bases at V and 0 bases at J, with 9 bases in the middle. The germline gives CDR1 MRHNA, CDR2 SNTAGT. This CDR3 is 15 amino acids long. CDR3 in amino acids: CASSETVSSYNEQFF. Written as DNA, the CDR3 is TGTGCCAGCAGTGAGACGGTGAGCTCCTACAATGAGCAGTTCTTC.

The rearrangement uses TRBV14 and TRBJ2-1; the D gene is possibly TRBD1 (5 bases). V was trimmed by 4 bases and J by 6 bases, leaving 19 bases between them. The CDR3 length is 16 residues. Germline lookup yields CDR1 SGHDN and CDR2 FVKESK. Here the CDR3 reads CASSPGHLEGSNEQFF. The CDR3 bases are TGTGCCAGCAGCCCCGGACACCTCGAAGGGTCCAATGAGCAGTTCTTC.

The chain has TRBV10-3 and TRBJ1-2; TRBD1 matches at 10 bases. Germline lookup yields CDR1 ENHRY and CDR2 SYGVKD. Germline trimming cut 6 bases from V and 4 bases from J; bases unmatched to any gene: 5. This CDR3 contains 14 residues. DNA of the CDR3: TGTGCCATCAGGGGACAGGGGCAGGGCTATGGCTACACCTTC. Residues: CAIRGQGQGYGYTF.

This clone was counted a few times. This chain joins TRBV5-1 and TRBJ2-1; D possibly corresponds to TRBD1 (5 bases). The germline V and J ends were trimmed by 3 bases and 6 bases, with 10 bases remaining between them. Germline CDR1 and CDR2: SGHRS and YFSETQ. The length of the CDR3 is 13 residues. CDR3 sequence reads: CASSSARVNEQFF. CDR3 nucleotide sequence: TGCGCCAGCAGCTCAGCCAGGGTCAATGAGCAGTTCTTC.

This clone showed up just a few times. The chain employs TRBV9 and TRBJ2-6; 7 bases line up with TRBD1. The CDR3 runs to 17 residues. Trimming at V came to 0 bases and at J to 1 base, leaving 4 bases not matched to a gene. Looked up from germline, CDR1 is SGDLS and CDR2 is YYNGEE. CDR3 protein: CASSVGQGLSGANVLTF. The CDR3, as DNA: TGTGCCAGCAGCGTAGGACAGGGTCTTTCTGGGGCCAACGTCCTGACTTTC.

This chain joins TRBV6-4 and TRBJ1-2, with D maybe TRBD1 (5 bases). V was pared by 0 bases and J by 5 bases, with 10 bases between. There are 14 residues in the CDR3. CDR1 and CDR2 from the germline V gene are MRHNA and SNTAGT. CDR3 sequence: CASSDSARGYGYTF. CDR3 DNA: TGTGCCAGCAGTGACTCGGCCCGGGGGTATGGCTACACCTTC.

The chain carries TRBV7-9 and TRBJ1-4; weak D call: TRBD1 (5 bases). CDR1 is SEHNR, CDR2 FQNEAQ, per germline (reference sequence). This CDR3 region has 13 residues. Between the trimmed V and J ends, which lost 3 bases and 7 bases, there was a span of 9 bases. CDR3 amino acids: CASSFWGGEKLFF. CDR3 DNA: TGTGCCAGCAGCTTCTGGGGCGGTGAAAAACTGTTTTTT.

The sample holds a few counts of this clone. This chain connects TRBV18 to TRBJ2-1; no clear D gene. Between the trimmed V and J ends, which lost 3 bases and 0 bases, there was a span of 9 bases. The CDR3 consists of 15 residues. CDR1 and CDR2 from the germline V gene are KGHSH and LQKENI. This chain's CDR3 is CASSPSWSSYNEQFF. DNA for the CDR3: TGTGCCAGCTCACCTAGCTGGAGCTCCTACAATGAGCAGTTCTTC. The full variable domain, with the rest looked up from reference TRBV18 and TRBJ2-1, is NAGVMQNPRHLVRRRGQEARLRCSPMKGHSHVYWYRQLPEEGLKFMVYLQKENIIDESGMPKERFSAEFPKEGPSILRIQQVVRGDSAAYFCASSPSWSSYNEQFFGPGTRLTVL.